This TCR beta chain was sequenced in a study of identical twins. Carrying unique molecular identifiers, the cDNA also gained a universal primer site through template switching. TCRdb independently ran MiXCR on the 5' RACE reads; one entry per CDR3 protein. The sample records approximately 410,000 distinct CDR3 sequences, around a sixth being singletons. Germline CDR1 is SGHRS and CDR2 is YFSETQ. Trimming took 6 bases from V and 7 from J, leaving 7 bases between them. The CDR3 loop spans 11 amino acids. This clonotype occurred many times. Sequenced material: naive T cells sorted from blood. The origin of this receptor is a man aged 45-65 years in good health. The V call is TRBV5-1, the J call TRBJ2-2; D remains ambiguous. The CDR3 spells CASNKGGELFF. CDR3 nucleotides: TGCGCCAGCAACAAGGGCGGGGAGCTGTTTTTT.